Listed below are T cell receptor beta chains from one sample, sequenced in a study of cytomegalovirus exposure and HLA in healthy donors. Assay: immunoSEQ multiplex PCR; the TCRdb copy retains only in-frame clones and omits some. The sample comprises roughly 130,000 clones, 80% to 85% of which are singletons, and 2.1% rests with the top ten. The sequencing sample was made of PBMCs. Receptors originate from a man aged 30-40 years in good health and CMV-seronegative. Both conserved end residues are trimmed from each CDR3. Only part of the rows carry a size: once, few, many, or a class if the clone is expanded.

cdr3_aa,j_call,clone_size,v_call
ASSLPGQINTGELF,TRBJ2-2,.,TRBV28
ASSLESRLNTEAF,TRBJ1-1,.,TRBV5-1
ASTPDPSGNEQF,TRBJ2-1,.,TRBV28
ASSIIGLAGAYEQY,TRBJ2-7,.,TRBV5-4
ASSEGSDIPNRGYT,TRBJ1-2,medium-sized,TRBV25-1
ASSEALYREETQY,TRBJ2-5,.,TRBV6-1
ASSSTPNTEAF,TRBJ1-1,.,TRBV7-9
ASSLGGDGLYGYT,TRBJ1-2,.,TRBV28
ASSFPSRMTGSSGANVLT,TRBJ2-6,.,TRBV5-8
AIRDRGRGNTEAF,TRBJ1-1,.,TRBV10-3
ASSEVRQGNQPQH,TRBJ1-5,.,TRBV10-2
ASSSGTGAEKLF,TRBJ1-4,.,TRBV7-9
ASSEGGTGDAETQY,TRBJ2-5,.,TRBV10-1
ASSLDVSGLNTEAF,TRBJ1-1,.,TRBV7-2
ASSLLLGADQPQH,TRBJ1-5,.,TRBV11-2
ASSKYGTKAGANVLT,TRBJ2-6,.,TRBV21-1
ASSPRQAYEQY,TRBJ2-7,.,TRBV7-2
ASSIGQTYEQY,TRBJ2-7,.,TRBV7-2
ASSYSWGHNPYEQY,TRBJ2-7,once,TRBV6-5
ASRSSGGYTEAF,TRBJ1-1,medium-sized,TRBV2
ASSSGTTGANVLT,TRBJ2-6,once,TRBV5-6
ASSLQGTRGGANVLT,TRBJ2-6,.,TRBV7-9
SVDQGGGPDTGELF,TRBJ2-2,.,TRBV29-1
ASTDRGHNSPLH,TRBJ1-6,few,TRBV28
ASSLASQEQRGPGGNTIY,TRBJ1-3,.,TRBV7-6
ASSTGGTGDTEAF,TRBJ1-1,.,TRBV7-9
ASSLGTVSNSPLH,TRBJ1-6,.,TRBV5-1
ASSLRLAGGLIGELF,TRBJ2-2,.,TRBV5-1
ASSPGTPWSGYT,TRBJ1-2,.,TRBV5-5
AWSVNGGGNSPLH,TRBJ1-6,.,TRBV30
ASSLGDTGNTQY,TRBJ2-3,.,TRBV28
ASTQHPGSYNEQF,TRBJ2-1,.,TRBV19
ASSLWDRANYGYT,TRBJ1-2,.,TRBV7-2
ASSPQGSRNSQY,TRBJ2-4,.,TRBV14
ASAGTVSYEQY,TRBJ2-7,.,TRBV2
ASSALAANTGELF,TRBJ2-2,.,TRBV7-2
ASSQEDRASNYGYT,TRBJ1-2,.,TRBV4-1
ASRKGDGNQPQH,TRBJ1-5,.,TRBV28
ASRAGGSGVDGYT,TRBJ1-2,.,TRBV5-1
ASSMIGEENYGYT,TRBJ1-2,.,TRBV19
ASSLERGDRGLNTGELF,TRBJ2-2,once,TRBV7-6
ASSHRDRAFQETQY,TRBJ2-5,.,TRBV21-1
ASTEGLGPYNEQF,TRBJ2-1,.,TRBV7-6
ATRLQGRDEQF,TRBJ2-1,.,TRBV15
ASSSGTDTQY,TRBJ2-3,.,TRBV5-1
ASSIPADRDRGRREQY,TRBJ2-7,.,TRBV19
ASSGASGGQETQY,TRBJ2-5,.,TRBV2
ASSSTGSNSPLH,TRBJ1-6,.,TRBV28
ASRGSGGETQY,TRBJ2-5,.,TRBV11-2
ASSLQGWNQPQH,TRBJ1-5,.,TRBV14
ASSLSGDSYNEQF,TRBJ2-1,.,TRBV7-2
ASRFLSGNTIY,TRBJ1-3,.,TRBV27
ASSVGGQGAVYEQY,TRBJ2-7,.,TRBV9
ASSLPGGGGGTEAF,TRBJ1-1,.,TRBV5-6
STEGTGGFSYGYT,TRBJ1-2,.,TRBV29-1